This TCR beta chain was recovered during a study of T cells expressing NK-cell markers. As for the study in general: Sorted CD3+CD56+NKG2C+, CD3+CD56+NKG2C- and CD3+CD56-NKG2C+ T cells supplied TCR beta repertoires. HCMV seropositivity characterized most of the eight sequenced donors, and seronegativity one.

Concerning this clonotype: Its antigen remains unidentified.

Germline V CDR1 and CDR2: LGHNA, YNFKEQ. The CDR3 is 19 amino acids. Study results and limitations: The leading position in the CD3+CD56-NKG2C+ fraction of a handful of donors also went to these clonotypes.

From its re-call of the 5' RACE reads, TCRdb lists each CDR3 protein once, without DNA. This sample's table reports about 380,000 distinct CDR3 sequences. Sequenced: blood T cells: a sorted CD56 or NKG2C T cell subset, CD4+ or CD8+ T cells, or bulk PBMC T cells (not recorded which). This chain links TRBV4-2 with TRBJ1-4; the TRBD1 assignment by TCRdb is unverifiable without DNA. This clonotype was sampled from a man aged 18-70 years in good health. CDR3 in amino acids: CASSQDPAQGVRSNEKLFF.